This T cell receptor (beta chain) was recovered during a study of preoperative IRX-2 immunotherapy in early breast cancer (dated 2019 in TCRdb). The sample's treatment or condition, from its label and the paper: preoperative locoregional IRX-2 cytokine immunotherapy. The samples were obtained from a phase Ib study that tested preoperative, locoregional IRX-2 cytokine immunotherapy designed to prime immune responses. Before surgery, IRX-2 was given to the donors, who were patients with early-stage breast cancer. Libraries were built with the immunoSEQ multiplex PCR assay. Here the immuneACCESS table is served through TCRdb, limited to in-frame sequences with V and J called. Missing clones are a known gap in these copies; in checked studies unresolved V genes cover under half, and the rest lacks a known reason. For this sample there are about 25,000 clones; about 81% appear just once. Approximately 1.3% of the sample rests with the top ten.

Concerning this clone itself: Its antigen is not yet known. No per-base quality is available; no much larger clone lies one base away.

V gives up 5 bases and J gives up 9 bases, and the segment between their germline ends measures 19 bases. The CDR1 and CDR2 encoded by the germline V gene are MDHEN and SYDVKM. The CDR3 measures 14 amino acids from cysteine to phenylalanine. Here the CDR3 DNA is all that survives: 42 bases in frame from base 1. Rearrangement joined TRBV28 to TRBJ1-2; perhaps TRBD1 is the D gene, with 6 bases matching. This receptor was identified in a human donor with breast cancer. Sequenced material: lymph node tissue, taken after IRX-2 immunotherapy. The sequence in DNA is TGTGCCAGCAGTGGCGGGGCAGGGGAGGATAGCTACACCTTC. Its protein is CASSGGAGEDSYTF.